Here is one T cell receptor beta chain with its context. A junction end diverges from the germline sequence, so it may reflect a read error. The sample is drawn from a study of T-cell reconstitution after alpha-beta-depleted transplantation in children. Preparing the TCRbeta library involved the use of unique molecular identifiers. One entry per CDR3 protein results from TCRdb running MiXCR on the PCR reads. The sample includes 490,000 or so distinct CDR3 sequences, 12% of them seen just once. The germline gives CDR1 DFQATT, CDR2 SNEGSKA (reference sequence). The CDR3 runs to 16 residues. The specimen was PBMCs from the stem cell graft donor, collected from the stem cell graft. The TCR was taken from a human donor who donated a stem cell graft to a child with combined immunodeficiency. V gene TRBV20-1 combines with J gene TRBJ2-2; TRBD1 matches 9 bases. The CDR3: CSAKIGTGGDTGELVF. The CDR3 nucleotides read TGCAGTGCTAAGATCGGAACAGGGGGCGACACCGGGGAGCTGGTTTTT.